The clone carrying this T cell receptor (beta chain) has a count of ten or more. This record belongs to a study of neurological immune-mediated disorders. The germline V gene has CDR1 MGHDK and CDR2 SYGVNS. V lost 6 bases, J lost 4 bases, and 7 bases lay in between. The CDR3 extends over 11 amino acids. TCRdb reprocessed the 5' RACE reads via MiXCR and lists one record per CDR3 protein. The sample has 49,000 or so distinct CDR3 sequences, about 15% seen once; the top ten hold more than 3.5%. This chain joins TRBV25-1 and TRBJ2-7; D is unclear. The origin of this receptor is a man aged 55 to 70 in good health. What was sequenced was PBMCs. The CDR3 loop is CASSYTYEQYF. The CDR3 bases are TGTGCCAGCAGCTACACTTACGAGCAGTACTTC.